The 29 T cell receptor beta chains given below trace back to one sample, sequenced in a study of T cells in localized non-small cell lung cancer. The repertoire was sequenced with immunoSEQ multiplex PCR; TCRdb's copy has only in-frame clones and lacks some. Found here are approximately 1,200 clones, 15% to 25% of them singletons; the top ten hold around 30%. This specimen was normal lung tissue next to the tumor, taken before any cancer treatment. The origin of the receptors is a male donor older than 55 with stage I lung adenocarcinoma.

This chain connects TRBV11-3 to TRBJ1-4; D not resolved. The germline CDR1 and CDR2 sequences are SGHNT and YENEEA. CDR3 length: 15 amino acids. V was trimmed by 3 bases and J by 0 bases, leaving 8 bases between them. The CDR3 coding sequence is TGTGCCAGCAGCTTGGGAGGGTCAACTAATGAAAAACTGTTTTTT. It is translated as CASSLGGSTNEKLFF.

This clone was observed a handful of times. This chain uses TRBV29-1 with TRBJ1-4; D is possibly TRBD1 (6 bases). This CDR3 contains 16 residues. In germline, CDR1 is SQVTM, CDR2 ANQGSEA. Trimming left V 0 bases short and J 8 bases short, with 19 bases between. The CDR3 region is CSVEDQEGGVGEKLFF. Written as DNA, the CDR3 is TGCAGCGTTGAAGATCAGGAGGGGGGCGTAGGGGAAAAACTGTTTTTT.

The rearrangement joins TRBV11-3 to TRBJ2-2; a weak D match, TRBD2 (6 bases). This CDR3 comprises 14 residues. Germline CDR1 SGHNT, CDR2 YENEEA. Trimming cost V 4 bases and J 4 bases, with 10 bases left between them. The CDR3 sequence is CASSSQGGTGELFF. The DNA of the CDR3 is TGTGCCAGCAGCTCTCAGGGAGGCACCGGGGAGCTGTTTTTT.

The sample holds a few counts of this clone. This chain uses TRBV7-5 with TRBJ1-5; the table's D gene call, TRBD1, was not cross checked with the DNA. TRBV7-5 is a pseudogene segment. CDR3 length equals 17 residues. The CDR3 is CASSPLVQGSGNQPQHF. The CDR3, as DNA: TGTGCCAGCAGCCCCTTGGTACAGGGAAGTGGAAATCAGCCCCAGCATTTT.

This clone turned up a few times. V gene TRBV11-3 combines with J gene TRBJ1-4; 7 positions agree with TRBD1. The CDR3 covers 15 residues. The germline CDR1 and CDR2 sequences are SGHNT and YENEEA. V shed 6 bases, J shed 6 bases, and the junction held 10 bases outside the gene matches. The CDR3 spells CASSWTGEMDEKLFF. In DNA form, the CDR3 reads TGTGCCAGCAGTTGGACAGGCGAGATGGATGAAAAACTGTTTTTT.

The rearrangement uses TRBV6-8 and TRBJ1-6; the D gene is possibly TRBD1 (5 bases). Trimming shortened V by 4 bases and J by 8 bases, and 15 bases separated the two germline ends. This CDR3 comprises 15 residues. The V gene's germline CDR1 is MNHGY and CDR2 SAAAGT. CDR3 amino acids: CASSWGRPGHSPLHF. The CDR3 DNA is TGTGCCAGCAGTTGGGGCAGGCCCGGTCATTCACCCCTCCACTTT.

In its sample, this clone was seen once. The CDR3 sequence: CASSVVGSDTQYF. CDR3 nucleotide sequence: TGTGCCAGCAGCGTAGTGGGGTCCGATACGCAGTATTTT. The rearrangement links TRBV9 to TRBJ2-3, with no clear D. The germline V gene encodes CDR1 SGDLS and CDR2 YYNGEE. This CDR3 spans 13 amino acids. Trimming stripped 0 bases from V and 6 bases from J, with 8 bases between.

By sample share, this clone is medium-sized. The genes are TRBV11-3 and TRBJ2-5; 7 bases fit TRBD2. Germline-derived CDR1 and CDR2 are SGHNT and YENEEA. This CDR3 is 17 amino acids long. The J segment lost 1 base and the V segment lost 5 bases, leaving 13 bases of the junction unmatched. The CDR3 region has the DNA TGTGCCAGCAGCCCCGGTTTTACCCTAGCGGCCCAAGAGACCCAGTACTTC. Translated, it gives CASSPGFTLAAQETQYF.

By sample fraction, this clone is large. This chain links TRBV9 with TRBJ1-2; D perhaps matches TRBD1 (6 bases). Trimming removed 4 bases at V and 7 bases at J, with 20 bases between. CDR1 is SGDLS and CDR2 is YYNGEE in the germline V gene. The CDR3 totals 15 residues. CDR3 protein: CASSPGQPGDSGYTF. The CDR3 DNA reads as TGTGCCAGCAGCCCCGGACAGCCCGGGGATTCTGGCTACACCTTC.

The V call is TRBV28, the J call TRBJ2-7; TRBD2 agrees at 10 bases. The length of the CDR3 is 14 residues. The germline V gene encodes CDR1 MDHEN and CDR2 SYDVKM. The ends lost 5 bases at V and 2 bases at J; junction bases unmatched: 3. CDR3 DNA: TGTGCCAGCAGTGCCGGACTAGCGGCCTACGAGCAGTACTTC. Translating gives CASSAGLAAYEQYF.

In this sample, this clone is medium-sized. The V call is TRBV6-8, the J call TRBJ2-2; D is possibly TRBD1 or TRBD2 (7 bases each). CDR3 length: 16 residues. Trimming removed 5 bases at V and 4 bases at J, with 17 bases between. Germline V gives CDR1 MNHGY, CDR2 SAAAGT. The DNA for the CDR3 is TGTGCCAGCAGTCAACCTCAGGGGGAGGGCACCGGGGAGCTGTTTTTT. Encoded protein: CASSQPQGEGTGELFF.

This clone is medium-sized in the sample. The V call is TRBV11-3, the J call TRBJ1-1; unclear D gene. The CDR3 consists of 14 residues. The V end was cut by 5 bases, the J end by 4 bases, with 14 bases between. Germline-derived CDR1 and CDR2 are SGHNT and YENEEA. The chain's CDR3 is CASSPGGRSTEAFF. The DNA for the CDR3 is TGTGCCAGCAGCCCGGGAGGGAGGAGCACTGAAGCTTTCTTT.

The rearrangement links TRBV19 to TRBJ2-5; perhaps TRBD1 as D (6 bases). In germline, CDR1 is LNHDA, CDR2 SQIVND (reference sequence). Trimming shortened V by 5 bases and J by 0 bases, and 13 bases separated the two germline ends. CDR3 length: 15 amino acids. In DNA form, the CDR3 reads TGTGCCAGTAGTTCGGGACAAGCAAACCAAGAGACCCAGTACTTC. This encodes CASSSGQANQETQYF.

The chain employs TRBV18 and TRBJ2-1; tentative D call: TRBD2 (7 bases). V gave up 3 bases and J gave up 8 bases, with 17 bases separating them. Germline V gene sequence: CDR1 KGHSH, CDR2 LQKENI. CDR3 length: 15 residues. Written as DNA, the CDR3 is TGTGCCAGCTCACCCTTAGGGGGGGTCTTAGATGAGCAGTTCTTC. Translation: CASSPLGGVLDEQFF.

In this sample, this clone is medium-sized. The chain employs TRBV6-8 and TRBJ1-2; D is ambiguous. V lost 2 bases and J 6 bases, leaving 10 bases between the germline ends. Germline CDR1 is MNHGY and CDR2 is SAAAGT. The CDR3 loop spans 13 amino acids. Here the CDR3 DNA reads TGTGCCAGCAGTTACGACGGGCGAGATGGCTACACCTTC. This sequence encodes CASSYDGRDGYTF.

In its sample, this clone was seen a few times. The chain's CDR3 is CAWSRGAPSNQPQHF. In nucleotides, the CDR3 is TGTGCCTGGAGTCGAGGGGCCCCTAGCAATCAGCCCCAGCATTTT. This chain uses TRBV30 with TRBJ1-5, with a possible D match to TRBD1 (5 bases). The CDR3 loop spans 15 amino acids. With 2 bases removed from V and 0 bases from J, the gap between germline ends came to 11 bases. Germline CDR1 is GTSNPN and CDR2 is SVGIG (reference sequence).

This clone was counted a single time. The chain employs TRBV15 and TRBJ2-5, with TRBD2 matching 7 bases. The V gene's germline CDR1 is LNHNV and CDR2 YYDKDF (reference sequence). V shed 0 bases, J shed 4 bases, and the junction held 5 bases outside the gene matches. The CDR3 loop spans 15 amino acids. CDR3 residues: CATSRERTRVETQYF. The DNA of the CDR3 is TGTGCCACCAGCAGAGAGAGGACTAGGGTAGAGACCCAGTACTTC.

The chain recombines TRBV11-3 with TRBJ2-2; 13 nucleotides align to TRBD2. Germline V lookup: CDR1 SGHNT, CDR2 YENEEA. Trimming at V came to 5 bases and at J to 5 bases, leaving 5 bases not matched to a gene. The CDR3 is 16 amino acids. CDR3 in amino acids: CASSQGLAGPTGELFF. The CDR3, as DNA: TGTGCCAGCAGCCAGGGACTAGCGGGGCCGACCGGGGAGCTGTTTTTT.

This clone has more than one count but fewer than ten. This chain's CDR3 is CASSTGTSYNEQFF. For the CDR3, the DNA is TGTGCCAGCAGCACTGGGACTTCCTACAATGAGCAGTTCTTC. The chain uses TRBV11-3 and TRBJ2-1, with D possibly matching TRBD2 (6 bases). The V gene lost 5 bases and the J gene lost 1 base, with 9 bases spanning the gap. There are 14 residues in the CDR3. CDR1 and CDR2 (germline): SGHNT, YENEEA.

This chain uses TRBV5-1 with TRBJ1-6, with TRBD1 identical over 9 bases. The CDR3 is made up of 16 amino acids. J gave up 6 bases and V 0 bases, and 4 bases lay outside the gene matches. CDR1 SGHRS and CDR2 YFSETQ come from the germline V gene. The CDR3 protein is CASSLGGTGTNSPLHF. The CDR3 coding sequence is TGCGCCAGCAGCTTGGGGGGGACAGGGACTAATTCACCCCTCCACTTT. The full variable domain, in which reference TRBV5-1 and TRBJ1-6 provide the parts outside the CDR3, is KAGVTQTPRYLIKTRGQQVTLSCSPISGHRSVSWYQQTPGQGLQFLFEYFSETQRNKGNFPGRFSGRQFSNSRSEMNVSTLELGDSALYLCASSLGGTGTNSPLHFGNGTRLTVT.

This clone has more than one count but fewer than ten. The chain is built from TRBV11-3 and TRBJ2-7; TRBD2 matches at 7 bases. CDR1 is SGHNT and CDR2 is YENEEA in the germline V gene. This CDR3 is 15 amino acids long. Germline trimming cut 4 bases from V and 3 bases from J; bases unmatched to any gene: 9. Written as DNA, the CDR3 is TGTGCCAGCAGCTCCGCACCCGGGGGGAACTACGAGCAGTACTTC. Protein: CASSSAPGGNYEQYF. Drawing the rest from reference TRBV11-3 and TRBJ2-7, the complete variable domain is EAGVVQSPRYKIIEKKQPVAFWCNPISGHNTLYWYLQNLGQGPELLIRYENEEAVDDSQLPKDRFSAERLKGVDSTLKIQPAELGDSAVYLCASSSAPGGNYEQYFGPGTRLTVT.

This sequence joins TRBV5-1 and TRBJ2-7; no reliable D call. V lost 4 bases to trimming and J lost 0 bases, with 11 bases between them. CDR1 is SGHRS and CDR2 is YFSETQ in the germline V gene. There are 14 residues in the CDR3. The CDR3 loop reads CASSPGVDSYEQYF. The CDR3 bases are TGCGCCAGCAGCCCTGGTGTAGACTCCTACGAGCAGTACTTC.

The chain has TRBV9 and TRBJ1-2, with TRBD1 as a possible D gene (5 bases). The CDR3 consists of 14 residues. The germline V gene has CDR1 SGDLS and CDR2 YYNGEE. The V end was cut by 7 bases, the J end by 2 bases, with 15 bases between. CDR3 sequence reads: CASVLPQGNYGYTF. The CDR3 region has the DNA TGTGCCAGCGTGCTCCCCCAGGGAAACTATGGCTACACCTTC.

The V gene is TRBV28, the J gene TRBJ1-4; maybe TRBD1 (6 bases). With 6 bases removed from V and 4 bases from J, the gap between germline ends came to 15 bases. The CDR3 is made up of 15 amino acids. Germline CDR1 and CDR2: MDHEN and SYDVKM. CDR3 sequence reads: CASSPGGGRNEKLFF. The CDR3 DNA is TGTGCCAGCAGCCCCGGGGGGGGCCGTAATGAAAAACTGTTTTTT.

This clone was seen a few times. The V gene is TRBV6-8, the J gene TRBJ1-4; 9 bases line up with TRBD1. Trimming at V came to 5 bases and at J to 8 bases, leaving 15 bases not matched to a gene. The CDR3 extends over 17 amino acids. Germline CDR1 is MNHGY and CDR2 is SAAAGT. The chain's CDR3 is CASSTKEPGQGREKLFF. Here the CDR3 DNA reads TGTGCCAGCAGTACGAAAGAACCGGGACAGGGTAGGGAAAAACTGTTTTTT.

The genes are TRBV28 and TRBJ2-7; TRBD1 aligns across 11 bases. The junction had 10 bases not matched to a gene; V was cut back by 6 bases and J by 6 bases. The CDR3 runs to 15 residues. Looked up from germline, CDR1 is MDHEN and CDR2 is SYDVKM. CDR3 sequence (DNA): TGTGCCAGCAGCGCCTTCGGGACAGGGGGTTCCGAGCAGTACTTC. This translates into CASSAFGTGGSEQYF.

The V gene is TRBV19, the J gene TRBJ1-1; 9 bases are shared with TRBD1. V was pared by 5 bases and J by 1 base, with 5 bases of the junction left unmatched. Germline CDR1 is LNHDA and CDR2 is SQIVND (reference sequence). The CDR3 has 15 residues. As DNA, the CDR3 is TGTGCCAGTAGTTTCATGACAGGGGGGAACACTGAAGCTTTCTTT. It is translated as CASSFMTGGNTEAFF. Based on the CDR3 plus reference TRBV19 and TRBJ1-1, the full variable domain is DGGITQSPKYLFRKEGQNVTLSCEQNLNHDAMYWYRQDPGQGLRLIYYSQIVNDFQKGDIAEGYSVSREKKESFPLTVTSAQKNPTAFYLCASSFMTGGNTEAFFGQGTRLTVV.

This clone was recorded a few times. The rearrangement joins TRBV11-3 to TRBJ1-6; possible D gene TRBD1, 5 bases. The length of the CDR3 is 16 residues. Between the trimmed V and J ends, which lost 3 bases and 15 bases, there was a span of 24 bases. Looked up from germline, CDR1 is SGHNT and CDR2 is YENEEA. The CDR3 loop is CASSLPHRQSSWSLHF. CDR3 DNA: TGTGCCAGCAGCTTGCCCCATCGACAGTCTTCGTGGAGCCTCCACTTT.

This clone was counted only a few times. This sequence joins TRBV18 and TRBJ1-1, with a possible D match to TRBD1 (6 bases). The V gene's germline CDR1 is KGHSH and CDR2 LQKENI. The length of the CDR3 is 12 residues. Trimming shortened V by 5 bases and J by 5 bases, and 9 bases separated the two germline ends. CDR3 sequence: CASSAGQTEAFF. Here the CDR3 DNA reads TGTGCCAGCTCAGCGGGACAAACTGAAGCTTTCTTT.